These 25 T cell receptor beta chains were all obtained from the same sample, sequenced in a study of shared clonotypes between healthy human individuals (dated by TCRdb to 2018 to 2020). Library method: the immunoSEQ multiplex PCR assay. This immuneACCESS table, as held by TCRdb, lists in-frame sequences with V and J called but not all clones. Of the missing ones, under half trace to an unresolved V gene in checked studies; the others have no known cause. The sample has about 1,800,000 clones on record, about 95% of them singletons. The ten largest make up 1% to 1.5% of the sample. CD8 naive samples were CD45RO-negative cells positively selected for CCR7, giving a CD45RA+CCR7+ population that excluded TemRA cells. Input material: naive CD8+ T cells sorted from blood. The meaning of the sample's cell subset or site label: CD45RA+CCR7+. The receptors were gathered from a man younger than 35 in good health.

The CDR3 loop is CASRGMEVAKNIQYF. For the CDR3, the DNA is TGTGCCAGTAGAGGGATGGAAGTAGCCAAAAACATTCAGTACTTC. The J gene is TRBJ2-4, the V gene TRBV19; D not resolved. Trimming took off 6 bases at V and 0 bases at J, with 12 bases between the two ends. Germline lookup yields CDR1 LNHDA and CDR2 SQIVND (reference sequence). The CDR3 is made up of 15 amino acids.

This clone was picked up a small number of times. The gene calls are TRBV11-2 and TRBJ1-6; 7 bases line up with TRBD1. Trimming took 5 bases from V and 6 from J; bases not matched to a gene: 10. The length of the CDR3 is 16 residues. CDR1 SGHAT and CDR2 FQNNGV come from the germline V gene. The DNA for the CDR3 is TGTGCCAGCAGCCCTTTGGACAGGAGCCTTAATTCACCCCTCCACTTT. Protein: CASSPLDRSLNSPLHF.

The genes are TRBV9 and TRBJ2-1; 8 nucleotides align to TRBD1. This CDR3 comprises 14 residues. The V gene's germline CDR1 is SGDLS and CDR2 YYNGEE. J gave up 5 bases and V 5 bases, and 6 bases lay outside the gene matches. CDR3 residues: CASSIPQGDNEQFF. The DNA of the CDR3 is TGTGCCAGCAGTATACCACAGGGGGACAATGAGCAGTTCTTC.

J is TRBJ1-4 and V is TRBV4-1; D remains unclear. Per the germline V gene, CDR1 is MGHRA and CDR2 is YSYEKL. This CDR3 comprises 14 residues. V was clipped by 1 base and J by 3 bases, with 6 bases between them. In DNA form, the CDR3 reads TGCGCCAGCAGCCAAGTCGCGTCTAATGAAAAACTGTTTTTT. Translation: CASSQVASNEKLFF.

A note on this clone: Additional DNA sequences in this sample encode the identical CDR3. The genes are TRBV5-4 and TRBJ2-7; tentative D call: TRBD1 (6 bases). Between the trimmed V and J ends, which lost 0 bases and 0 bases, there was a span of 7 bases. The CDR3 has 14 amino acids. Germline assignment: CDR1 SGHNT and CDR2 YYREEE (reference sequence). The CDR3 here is CASSLAGASYEQYF. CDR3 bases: TGTGCCAGCAGCTTGGCAGGGGCCTCCTACGAGCAGTACTTC.

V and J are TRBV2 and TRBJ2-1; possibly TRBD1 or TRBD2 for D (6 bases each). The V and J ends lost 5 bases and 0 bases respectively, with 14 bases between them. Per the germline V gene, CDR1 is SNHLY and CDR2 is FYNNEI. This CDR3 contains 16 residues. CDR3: CASSSGGGSSYNEQFF. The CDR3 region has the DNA TGTGCCAGCAGTTCTGGAGGGGGGAGCTCCTACAATGAGCAGTTCTTC.

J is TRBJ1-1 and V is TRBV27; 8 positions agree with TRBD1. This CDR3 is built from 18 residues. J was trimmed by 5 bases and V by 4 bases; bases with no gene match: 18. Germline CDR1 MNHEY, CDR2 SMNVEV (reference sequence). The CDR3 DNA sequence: TGTGCCAGCAGTTACCGCCTCGGGACAGGTCTACCTGGGACTGAAGCTTTCTTT. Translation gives CASSYRLGTGLPGTEAFF.

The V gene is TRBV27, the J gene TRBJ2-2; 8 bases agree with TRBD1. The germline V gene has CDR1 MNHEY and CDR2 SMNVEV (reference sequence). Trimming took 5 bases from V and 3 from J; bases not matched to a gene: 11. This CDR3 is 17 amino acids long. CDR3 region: CASSLQGALTDTGELFF. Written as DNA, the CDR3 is TGTGCCAGCAGTCTCCAGGGGGCGCTAACGGACACCGGGGAGCTGTTTTTT.

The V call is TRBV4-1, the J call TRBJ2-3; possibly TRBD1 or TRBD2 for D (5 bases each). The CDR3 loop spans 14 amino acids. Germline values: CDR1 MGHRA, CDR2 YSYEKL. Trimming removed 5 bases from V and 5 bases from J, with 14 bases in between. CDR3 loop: CASSEIRDLDTQYF. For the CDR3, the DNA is TGCGCCAGCAGCGAAATCCGGGACCTAGATACGCAGTATTTT.

This CDR3 reads CASSLLGLAGDTQYF. For the CDR3, the DNA is TGTGCCAGCAGTTTACTAGGACTAGCGGGAGATACGCAGTATTTT. The chain has TRBV6-5 and TRBJ2-3; 11 bases map to TRBD2. V shed 4 bases, J shed 5 bases, and the junction held 5 bases outside the gene matches. This CDR3 contains 15 residues. The germline V gene has CDR1 MNHEY and CDR2 SVGAGI.

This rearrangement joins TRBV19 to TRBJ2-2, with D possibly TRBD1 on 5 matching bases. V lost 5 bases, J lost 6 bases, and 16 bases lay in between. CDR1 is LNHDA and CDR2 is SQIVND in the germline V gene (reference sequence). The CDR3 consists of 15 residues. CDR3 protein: CASSPLTGPAGELFF. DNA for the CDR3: TGTGCCAGTAGTCCACTCACAGGTCCCGCCGGGGAGCTGTTTTTT.

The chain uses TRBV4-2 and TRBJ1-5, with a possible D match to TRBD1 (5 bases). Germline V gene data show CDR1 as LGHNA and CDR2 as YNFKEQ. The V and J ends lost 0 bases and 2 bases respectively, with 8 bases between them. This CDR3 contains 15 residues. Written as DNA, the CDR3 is TGTGCCAGCAGCCAAGATGCGGGGGGCAATCAGCCCCAGCATTTT. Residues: CASSQDAGGNQPQHF.

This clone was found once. The CDR3 sequence: CASEGQGLQPQHF. DNA for the CDR3: TGTGCCAGCGAGGGACAGGGCCTTCAGCCCCAGCATTTT. This chain joins TRBV2 and TRBJ1-5, with 9 bases fitting TRBD1. The V gene's germline CDR1 is SNHLY and CDR2 FYNNEI. The CDR3 is 13 amino acids. V trimming: 8 bases; J trimming: 6 bases; junction bases outside the gene matches: 5. The full variable domain, in which reference TRBV2 and TRBJ1-5 provide the parts outside the CDR3, is EPEVTQTPSHQVTQMGQEVILRCVPISNHLYFYWYRQILGQKVEFLVSFYNNEISEKSEIFDDQFSVERPDGSNFTLKIRSTKLEDSAMYFCASEGQGLQPQHFGDGTRLSIL.

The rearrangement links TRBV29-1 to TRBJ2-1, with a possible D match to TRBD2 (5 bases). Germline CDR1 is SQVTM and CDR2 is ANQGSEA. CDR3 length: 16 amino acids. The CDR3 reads CRIPGIREKTNNEQFF. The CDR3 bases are TGCAGAATCCCGGGAATCCGCGAAAAAACTAACAATGAGCAGTTCTTC.

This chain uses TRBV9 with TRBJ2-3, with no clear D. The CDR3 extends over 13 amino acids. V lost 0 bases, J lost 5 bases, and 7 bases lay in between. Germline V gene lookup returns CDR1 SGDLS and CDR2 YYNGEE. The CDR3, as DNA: TGTGCCAGCAGCGTAGAGTGGGAAGATACGCAGTATTTT. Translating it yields CASSVEWEDTQYF.

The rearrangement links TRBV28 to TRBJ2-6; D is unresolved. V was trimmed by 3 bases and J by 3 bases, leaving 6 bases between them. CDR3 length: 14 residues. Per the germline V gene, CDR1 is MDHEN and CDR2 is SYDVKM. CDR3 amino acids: CASSFFGGANVLTF. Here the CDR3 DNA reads TGTGCCAGCAGTTTTTTTGGTGGGGCCAACGTCCTGACTTTC.

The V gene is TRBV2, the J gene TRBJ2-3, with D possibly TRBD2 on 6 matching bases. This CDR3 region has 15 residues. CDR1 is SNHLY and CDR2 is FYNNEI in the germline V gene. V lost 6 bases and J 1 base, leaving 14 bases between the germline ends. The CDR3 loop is CASSQGGAGTDTQYF. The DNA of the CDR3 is TGTGCCAGCAGCCAAGGCGGGGCCGGCACAGATACGCAGTATTTT.

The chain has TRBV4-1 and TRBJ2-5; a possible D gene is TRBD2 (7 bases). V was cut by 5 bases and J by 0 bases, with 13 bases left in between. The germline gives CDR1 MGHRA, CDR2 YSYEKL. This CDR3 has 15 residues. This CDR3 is CASSDRGGYQETQYF. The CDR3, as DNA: TGCGCCAGCAGCGATAGGGGGGGGTACCAAGAGACCCAGTACTTC.

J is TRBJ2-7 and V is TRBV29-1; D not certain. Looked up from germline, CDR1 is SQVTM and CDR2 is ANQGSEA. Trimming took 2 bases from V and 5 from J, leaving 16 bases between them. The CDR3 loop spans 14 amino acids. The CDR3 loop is CSVERAGVGDEQYF. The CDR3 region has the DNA TGCAGCGTTGAAAGGGCTGGAGTCGGTGACGAGCAGTACTTC.

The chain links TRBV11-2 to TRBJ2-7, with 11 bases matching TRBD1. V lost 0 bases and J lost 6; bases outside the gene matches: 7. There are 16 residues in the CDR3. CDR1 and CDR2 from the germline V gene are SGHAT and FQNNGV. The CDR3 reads CASSLDSGTGGVEQYF. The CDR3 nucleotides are TGTGCCAGCAGCTTAGATTCCGGGACAGGGGGTGTCGAGCAGTACTTC.

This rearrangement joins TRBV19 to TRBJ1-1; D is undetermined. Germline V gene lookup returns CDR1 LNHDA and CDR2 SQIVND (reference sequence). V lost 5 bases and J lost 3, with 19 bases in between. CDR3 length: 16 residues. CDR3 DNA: TGTGCCAGTAGTTGGGGAAAGGGCCCTTTGGACACTGAAGCTTTCTTT. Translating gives CASSWGKGPLDTEAFF. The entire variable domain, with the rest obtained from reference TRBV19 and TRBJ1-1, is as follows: DGGITQSPKYLFRKEGQNVTLSCEQNLNHDAMYWYRQDPGQGLRLIYYSQIVNDFQKGDIAEGYSVSREKKESFPLTVTSAQKNPTAFYLCASSWGKGPLDTEAFFGQGTRLTVV.

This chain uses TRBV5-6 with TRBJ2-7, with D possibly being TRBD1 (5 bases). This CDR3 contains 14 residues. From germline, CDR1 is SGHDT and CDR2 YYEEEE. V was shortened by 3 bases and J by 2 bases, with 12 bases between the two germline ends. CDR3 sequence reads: CASSYTTVTYEQYF. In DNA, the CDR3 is TGTGCCAGCAGCTATACGACAGTCACCTACGAGCAGTACTTC.

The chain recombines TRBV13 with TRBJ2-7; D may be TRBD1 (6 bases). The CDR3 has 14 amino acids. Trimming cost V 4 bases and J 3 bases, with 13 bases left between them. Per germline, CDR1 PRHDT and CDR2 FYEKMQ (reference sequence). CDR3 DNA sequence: TGTGCCAGCAGCTCCCAGGGGCCCAACTACGAGCAGTACTTC. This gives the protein CASSSQGPNYEQYF.

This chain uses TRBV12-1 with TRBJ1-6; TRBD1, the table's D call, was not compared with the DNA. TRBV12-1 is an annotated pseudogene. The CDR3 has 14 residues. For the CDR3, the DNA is TGTGCCAGCATCCCGGACAGGGGCAATTCACCCCTCCACTTT. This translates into CASIPDRGNSPLHF.

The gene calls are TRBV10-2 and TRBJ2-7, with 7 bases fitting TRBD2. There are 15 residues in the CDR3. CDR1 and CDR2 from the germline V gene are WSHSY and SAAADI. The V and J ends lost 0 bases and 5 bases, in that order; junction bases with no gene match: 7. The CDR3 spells CASSESGGFTHEQYF. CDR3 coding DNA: TGCGCCAGCAGTGAGTCGGGAGGGTTCACCCACGAGCAGTACTTC.